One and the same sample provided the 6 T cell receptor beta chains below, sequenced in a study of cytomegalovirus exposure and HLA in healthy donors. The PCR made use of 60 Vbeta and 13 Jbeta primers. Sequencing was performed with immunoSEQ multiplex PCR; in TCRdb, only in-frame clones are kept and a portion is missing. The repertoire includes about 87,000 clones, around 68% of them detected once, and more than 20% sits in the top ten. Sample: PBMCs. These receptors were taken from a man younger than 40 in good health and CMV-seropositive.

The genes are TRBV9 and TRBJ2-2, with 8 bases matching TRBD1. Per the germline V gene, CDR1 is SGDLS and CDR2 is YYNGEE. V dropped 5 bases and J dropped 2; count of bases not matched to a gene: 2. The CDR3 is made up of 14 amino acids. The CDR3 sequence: CASRGTGNTGELFF. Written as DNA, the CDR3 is TGTGCCAGCAGAGGGACAGGTAACACCGGGGAGCTGTTTTTT.

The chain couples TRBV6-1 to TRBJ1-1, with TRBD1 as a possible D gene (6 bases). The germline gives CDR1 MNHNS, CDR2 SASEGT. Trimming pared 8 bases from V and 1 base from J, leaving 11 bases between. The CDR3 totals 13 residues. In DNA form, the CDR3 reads TGTGCCAGCCACAGGGTCACGAACACTGAAGCTTTCTTT. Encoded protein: CASHRVTNTEAFF.

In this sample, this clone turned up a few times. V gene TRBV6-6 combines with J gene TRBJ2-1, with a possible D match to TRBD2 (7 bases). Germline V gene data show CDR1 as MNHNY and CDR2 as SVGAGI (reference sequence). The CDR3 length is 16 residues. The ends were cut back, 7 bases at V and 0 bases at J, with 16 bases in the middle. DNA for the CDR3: TGTGCCAGCATCTTCGGCGGGGGCCCCTCCTACAATGAGCAGTTCTTC. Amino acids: CASIFGGGPSYNEQFF.

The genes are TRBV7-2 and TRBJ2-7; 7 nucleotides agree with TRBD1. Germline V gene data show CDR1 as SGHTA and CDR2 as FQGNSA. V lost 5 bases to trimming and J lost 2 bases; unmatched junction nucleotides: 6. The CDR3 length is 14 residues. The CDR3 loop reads CASSVRQGAYEQYF. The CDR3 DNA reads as TGTGCCAGCAGCGTAAGACAGGGAGCCTACGAGCAGTACTTC.

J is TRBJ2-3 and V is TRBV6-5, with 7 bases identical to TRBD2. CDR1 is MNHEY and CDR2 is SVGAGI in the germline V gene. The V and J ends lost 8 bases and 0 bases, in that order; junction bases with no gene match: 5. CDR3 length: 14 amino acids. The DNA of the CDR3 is TGTGCCAGCGCCCTGGGGGGGAGCACAGATACGCAGTATTTT. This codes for CASALGGSTDTQYF.

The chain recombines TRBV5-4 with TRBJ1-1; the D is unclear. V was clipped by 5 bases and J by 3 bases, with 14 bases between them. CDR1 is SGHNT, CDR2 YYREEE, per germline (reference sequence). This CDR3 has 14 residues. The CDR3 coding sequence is TGTGCCAGCAGTACCACCGGGAGCTACACTGAAGCTTTCTTT. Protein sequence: CASSTTGSYTEAFF. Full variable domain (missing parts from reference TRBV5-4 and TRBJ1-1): ETGVTQSPTHLIKTRGQQVTLRCSSQSGHNTVSWYQQALGQGPQFIFQYYREEENGRGNFPPRFSGLQFPNYSSELNVNALELDDSALYLCASSTTGSYTEAFFGQGTRLTVV.